The entry below gives a single TCR beta chain sequence along with its context. The ends lost 0 bases at V and 7 bases at J; junction bases unmatched: 5. In germline, CDR1 is ENHRY, CDR2 SYGVKD. The CDR3 totals 14 residues. These data come from a study of T cell changes during pregnancy in multiple sclerosis. The table came from immunoSEQ multiplex PCR; TCRdb's copy has only in-frame clones and leaves some out. This table has approximately 40,000 clones, over 90% appearing once. The specimen was CD4+ T cells from peripheral blood mononuclear cells, collected after pregnancy. The chain has TRBV10-3 and TRBJ2-5; 7 bases agree with TRBD2. This clonotype originated in a female donor in good health, enrolled as a control in a pregnancy study. DNA for the CDR3: TGTGCCATCAGTGAGTCGACGAAGCGGGGGACCCAGTACTTC. Translating gives CAISESTKRGTQYF.